The sequence of this TCR beta chain was determined in a study of blood T cell repertoires in COVID-19. TCRdb's table, derived via immunoSEQ multiplex PCR, lists solely in-frame clones and lacks some. Of under 80,000 clones listed, 75% to 85% are singletons. This CDR3 region has 16 residues. Germline loops: CDR1 SGHKS, CDR2 YYEKEE (reference sequence). Trimming removed 2 bases from V and 0 bases from J, with 12 bases in between. Sequenced: peripheral blood. The TCR was taken from an elderly man with acute or convalescent COVID-19. The chain combines TRBV5-5 with TRBJ2-4; D possibly corresponds to TRBD2 (5 bases). CDR3 coding DNA: TGTGCCAGCAGCTTTGAAGGAGGTCTAGCCAAAAACATTCAGTACTTC. Translation: CASSFEGGLAKNIQYF.